The present T cell receptor (beta chain) was sequenced within a study of blood T cell repertoires in COVID-19. Across the whole study: Samples came from the United States, Italy and Spain, spanning acute and convalescent COVID-19.

CDR1 is SGHTA and CDR2 is FQGNSA in the germline V gene. Deletions cut 4 bases from V and 7 bases from J, with 7 bases between. The CDR3 consists of 12 residues. Here immunoSEQ multiplex PCR was the method, and the copy in TCRdb shows in-frame clones only, minus some. Of 25,000 to 35,000 clones listed, approximately 93% are singletons. Followed longitudinally, the Seattle patients had been enrolled during active infection. The sample taken for sequencing was peripheral blood. The genes are TRBV7-2 and TRBJ2-2; D is ambiguous. The TCR was taken from a woman aged 70 to 79 with COVID-19, enrolled during active disease. CDR3 residues: CASSSRIGELFF. CDR3 nucleotides: TGTGCCAGCAGCTCGCGAATCGGGGAGCTGTTTTTT.